The clone carrying this TCR beta chain was found a few times. No antigen is known for it. The record originates from a study of T-cell reconstitution after alpha-beta-depleted transplantation in children. Using unique molecular identifiers, the investigators prepared the TCRbeta library. TCRdb called the PCR reads again in MiXCR, with one record for every CDR3 protein. This table holds 540,000 or so distinct CDR3 sequences, about 23% found once. The study, taken as a whole, reports: Reported findings indicate that, about two months after transplant, alpha-beta T cells came from several hundred expanded clones, which were derived from non-depleted graft cells. It was newly produced T cells that mostly accounted for T-cell counts and diversity one year after transplant.

The CDR3 is 13 amino acids. The V gene lost 0 bases and the J gene lost 6 bases, with 6 bases spanning the gap. Germline CDR1 and CDR2: SGHTA and FQGTGA. The chain combines TRBV7-3 with TRBJ2-1; D not resolved. Sequenced material: PBMCs, mostly from graft donor cells, taken 360 days after TCRalphabeta/CD19-depleted stem cell transplant. This receptor was obtained from a boy less than two years old who had a stem cell transplant for acute myeloid leukemia, so the T cells may come from the graft donor. The CDR3 spells CASSLTEPNEQFF. CDR3 in DNA: TGTGCCAGCAGCTTAACGGAGCCCAATGAGCAGTTCTTC.